This T cell receptor (beta chain) was obtained from a study of cytomegalovirus exposure and HLA in healthy donors. Whole-study context: According to later analysis, the same platform produced the 90 to 150 validation and about 630 first-cohort repertoires. Study-level findings and limits: The investigators catalogued 164 TCR beta chains as cytomegalovirus-associated. Most TCR sequences showed up rarely, but some public TCRs showed up in many donors.

The donors formed part of the roughly 120-subject validation cohort, distinct from the roughly 730-subject first cohort. Generated by immunoSEQ multiplex PCR, the TCRdb table keeps only in-frame clones and is missing some. The sample contains 250,000 to 300,000 clones, 90% of which appear only once. Worth noting for this clone: Its antigen is unknown.

This receptor was identified in a woman between 18 and 30 years old in good health and CMV-seronegative. Sequences were obtained from PBMCs.

Written as DNA, the CDR3 is TGCGCCAGCAGCCACCGGGACAGGGTCTCCTACGAGCAGTACTTC. Amino acids: CASSHRDRVSYEQYF. The rearrangement joins TRBV4-1 to TRBJ2-7; the match to TRBD1 covers 9 bases. The CDR3 has 15 amino acids. The V gene end was trimmed by 3 bases and the J gene end by 0 bases; junction bases not matched to a gene: 3. Germline CDR1 is MGHRA and CDR2 is YSYEKL.